The rows below give T cell receptor beta chains drawn from one sample of a study of blood T cell repertoires in COVID-19. TCRdb's table, derived via immunoSEQ multiplex PCR, lists solely in-frame clones and lacks some. This sample has nearly 200,000 clones; roughly 84% occur once, and the top ten carry less than 9.5%. The sequenced sample consisted of PBMCs or T cells enriched from blood (not recorded which). Every receptor here comes from a man aged 40-55 years who had recovered from COVID-19. CDR3s include the opening cysteine and the closing phenylalanine or tryptophan. A D gene is named only where the DNA matches it firmly. Size values are once, few and many counts, or a class for expanded clones, and some rows have none.

j_gene: TRBJ1-1; d_gene: .; abundance: .; v_gene: TRBV4-1; CDR3aa: CASSPRGLKNTEAFF; CDR3nt: TGCGCCAGCAGCCCGCGGGGGTTGAAGAACACTGAAGCTTTCTTT
j_gene: TRBJ2-2; d_gene: TRBD1; abundance: .; v_gene: TRBV2; CDR3aa: CASSPDRGPTGELFF; CDR3nt: TGTGCCAGCAGTCCGGACAGGGGGCCCACCGGGGAGCTGTTTTTT
j_gene: TRBJ1-6; d_gene: TRBD1; abundance: .; v_gene: TRBV5-4; CDR3aa: CASSSGQGNSPLHF; CDR3nt: TGTGCCAGCAGCTCGGGACAGGGGAATTCACCCCTCCACTTT
j_gene: TRBJ1-1; d_gene: TRBD1; abundance: few; v_gene: TRBV5-5; CDR3aa: CASSETGQGIEAFF; CDR3nt: TGTGCCAGCAGTGAGACGGGACAGGGAATTGAAGCTTTCTTT
j_gene: TRBJ2-1; d_gene: TRBD2; abundance: .; v_gene: TRBV7-6; CDR3aa: CASSLVLWGLPLNEQFF; CDR3nt: TGTGCCAGCAGCTTAGTCCTTTGGGGACTACCACTCAATGAGCAGTTCTTC
j_gene: TRBJ2-7; d_gene: TRBD2; abundance: .; v_gene: TRBV7-2; CDR3aa: CASSLVERGGLEQYF; CDR3nt: TGTGCCAGCAGCTTAGTCGAGCGGGGGGGCCTTGAGCAGTACTTC
j_gene: TRBJ1-4; d_gene: .; abundance: .; v_gene: TRBV7-9; CDR3aa: CASSLGRATNEKLFF; CDR3nt: TGTGCCAGCAGCTTAGGACGGGCAACTAATGAAAAACTGTTTTTT
j_gene: TRBJ1-5; d_gene: .; abundance: .; v_gene: TRBV19; CDR3aa: CASSIFGHSRDQPQHF; CDR3nt: TGTGCCAGTAGTATATTCGGACATAGTCGGGATCAGCCCCAGCATTTT
j_gene: TRBJ2-1; d_gene: .; abundance: few; v_gene: TRBV6-5; CDR3aa: CASSYSGGQSYNEQFF; CDR3nt: TGTGCCAGCAGTTACTCCGGGGGTCAGTCCTACAATGAGCAGTTCTTC
j_gene: TRBJ2-7; d_gene: .; abundance: .; v_gene: TRBV11-1; CDR3aa: CASSYGQTHEQYF; CDR3nt: TGTGCCAGCAGCTACGGACAGACTCACGAGCAGTACTTC
j_gene: TRBJ1-2; d_gene: .; abundance: once; v_gene: TRBV5-1; CDR3aa: CASSYRAEQGGYTF; CDR3nt: TGCGCCAGCAGCTACAGGGCCGAGCAGGGAGGCTACACCTTC
j_gene: TRBJ1-5; d_gene: .; abundance: few; v_gene: TRBV19; CDR3aa: CASRQLNQPQHF; CDR3nt: TGTGCCAGTAGACAGCTCAATCAGCCCCAGCATTTT
j_gene: TRBJ2-7; d_gene: TRBD1; abundance: .; v_gene: TRBV28; CDR3aa: CASIQVGQGRYEQYF; CDR3nt: TGTGCCAGCATCCAGGTAGGACAGGGGCGCTACGAGCAGTACTTC
j_gene: TRBJ2-5; d_gene: .; abundance: .; v_gene: TRBV28; CDR3aa: CASKGPAQETQYF; CDR3nt: TGTGCCAGCAAGGGGCCGGCCCAAGAGACCCAGTACTTC
j_gene: TRBJ1-1; d_gene: .; abundance: .; v_gene: TRBV7-2; CDR3aa: CASSQGLEPTEAFF; CDR3nt: TGTGCCAGCAGCCAGGGGTTGGAGCCCACTGAAGCTTTCTTT
j_gene: TRBJ1-5; d_gene: TRBD1; abundance: .; v_gene: TRBV6-2/TRBV6-3; CDR3aa: CASSPTGSHFRNQPQHF; CDR3nt: TGTGCCAGCAGCCCGACAGGGTCCCACTTCCGGAATCAGCCCCAGCATTTT
j_gene: TRBJ2-3; d_gene: TRBD1; abundance: once; v_gene: TRBV9; CDR3aa: CASSGGQGGVDTQYF; CDR3nt: TGTGCCAGCAGCGGAGGACAGGGGGGAGTGGATACGCAGTATTTT
j_gene: TRBJ2-4; d_gene: TRBD2; abundance: .; v_gene: TRBV3-1/TRBV3-2; CDR3aa: CASSHTLAGAKNIQYF; CDR3nt: TGTGCCAGCAGCCATACACTAGCGGGGGCCAAAAACATTCAGTACTTC
j_gene: TRBJ1-4; d_gene: .; abundance: .; v_gene: TRBV6-2/TRBV6-3; CDR3aa: CASSYGGVGGEKLFF; CDR3nt: TGTGCCAGCAGTTACGGTGGGGTAGGGGGTGAAAAACTGTTTTTT
j_gene: TRBJ2-3; d_gene: TRBD2; abundance: .; v_gene: TRBV29-1; CDR3aa: CSVDSGAAGGDTQYF; CDR3nt: TGCAGCGTCGATAGCGGGGCGGCGGGGGGAGATACGCAGTATTTT
j_gene: TRBJ2-7; d_gene: TRBD2; abundance: .; v_gene: TRBV9; CDR3aa: CASSHTLLAGPDEQYF; CDR3nt: TGTGCCAGCAGCCACACTCTACTAGCGGGTCCTGATGAGCAGTACTTC
j_gene: TRBJ2-3; d_gene: TRBD2; abundance: .; v_gene: TRBV11-2; CDR3aa: CASSLLAGGTDTQYF; CDR3nt: TGTGCCAGCAGCTTACTAGCGGGGGGCACAGATACGCAGTATTTT
j_gene: TRBJ2-5; d_gene: TRBD1; abundance: .; v_gene: TRBV19; CDR3aa: CASSIQGAQVTQYF; CDR3nt: TGTGCCAGTAGTATCCAGGGGGCGCAGGTGACCCAGTACTTC
j_gene: TRBJ2-5; d_gene: TRBD2; abundance: .; v_gene: TRBV11-2; CDR3aa: CASSLGGGLAGSSQYF; CDR3nt: TGTGCCAGCAGCTTAGGCGGGGGACTAGCGGGCTCATCCCAGTACTTC
j_gene: TRBJ1-1; d_gene: .; abundance: .; v_gene: TRBV18; CDR3aa: CASSLQVNTEAFF; CDR3nt: TGTGCCAGCTCACTACAGGTAAACACTGAAGCTTTCTTT
j_gene: TRBJ2-3; d_gene: .; abundance: few; v_gene: TRBV2; CDR3aa: CASSPNAGRNTDTQYF; CDR3nt: TGTGCCAGCAGCCCCAACGCGGGGAGAAACACAGATACGCAGTATTTT
j_gene: TRBJ2-7; d_gene: .; abundance: .; v_gene: TRBV3-1/TRBV3-2; CDR3aa: CASSQAPTVDSYEQYF; CDR3nt: TGTGCCAGCAGCCAAGCGCCGACTGTGGACTCCTACGAGCAGTACTTC
j_gene: TRBJ2-1; d_gene: TRBD2; abundance: .; v_gene: TRBV2; CDR3aa: CASSTSGGYSSYNEQFF; CDR3nt: TGTGCCAGCAGCACTAGCGGGGGTTATAGCTCCTACAATGAGCAGTTCTTC
j_gene: TRBJ1-5; d_gene: TRBD1; abundance: .; v_gene: TRBV19; CDR3aa: CASSIRGGQGANQPQHF; CDR3nt: TGTGCCAGTAGTATAAGGGGGGGACAGGGGGCCAATCAGCCCCAGCATTTT
j_gene: TRBJ1-2; d_gene: TRBD1; abundance: .; v_gene: TRBV7-2; CDR3aa: CASSLMNLATGGDGYTF; CDR3nt: TGTGCCAGCAGCTTAATGAATCTCGCGACAGGGGGAGATGGCTACACCTTC
j_gene: TRBJ1-1; d_gene: .; abundance: .; v_gene: TRBV5-6; CDR3aa: CASSLGGFGREDTEAFF; CDR3nt: TGTGCCAGCAGCTTGGGCGGGTTTGGGCGAGAGGACACTGAAGCTTTCTTT
j_gene: TRBJ2-7; d_gene: .; abundance: .; v_gene: TRBV9; CDR3aa: CASSVAGQGRQYF; CDR3nt: TGTGCCAGCAGCGTAGCTGGGCAGGGTCGGCAGTACTTC
j_gene: TRBJ2-1; d_gene: TRBD2; abundance: .; v_gene: TRBV2; CDR3aa: CASSIVRGGGYNEQFF; CDR3nt: TGTGCCAGCAGTATAGTACGGGGGGGCGGTTACAATGAGCAGTTCTTC
j_gene: TRBJ1-2; d_gene: TRBD1; abundance: once; v_gene: TRBV29-1; CDR3aa: CSADPRTGVAGYTF; CDR3nt: TGCAGCGCCGACCCCCGGACAGGGGTCGCTGGCTACACCTTC
j_gene: TRBJ1-3; d_gene: TRBD1; abundance: once; v_gene: TRBV4-3; CDR3aa: CASSQDEGAIRGNTIYF; CDR3nt: TGCGCCAGCAGCCAAGATGAGGGGGCCATTCGTGGAAACACCATATATTTT
j_gene: TRBJ2-2; d_gene: .; abundance: .; v_gene: TRBV21-1; CDR3aa: CASSKALPGSGELFF; CDR3nt: TGTGCCAGCAGCAAAGCGCTTCCGGGTAGCGGGGAGCTGTTTTTT
j_gene: TRBJ1-1; d_gene: .; abundance: once; v_gene: TRBV27; CDR3aa: CASSFLGITEAFF; CDR3nt: TGTGCCAGCAGTTTTCTCGGTATCACTGAAGCTTTCTTT
j_gene: TRBJ2-4; d_gene: TRBD2; abundance: .; v_gene: TRBV5-4; CDR3aa: CATLAGRPYILAKNIQYF; CDR3nt: TGTGCCACATTAGCGGGCCGACCTTACATTTTAGCCAAAAACATTCAGTACTTC
j_gene: TRBJ2-7; d_gene: .; abundance: .; v_gene: TRBV28; CDR3aa: CASSFRDTSYEQYF; CDR3nt: TGTGCCAGCAGTTTCCGGGACACCTCCTACGAGCAGTACTTC